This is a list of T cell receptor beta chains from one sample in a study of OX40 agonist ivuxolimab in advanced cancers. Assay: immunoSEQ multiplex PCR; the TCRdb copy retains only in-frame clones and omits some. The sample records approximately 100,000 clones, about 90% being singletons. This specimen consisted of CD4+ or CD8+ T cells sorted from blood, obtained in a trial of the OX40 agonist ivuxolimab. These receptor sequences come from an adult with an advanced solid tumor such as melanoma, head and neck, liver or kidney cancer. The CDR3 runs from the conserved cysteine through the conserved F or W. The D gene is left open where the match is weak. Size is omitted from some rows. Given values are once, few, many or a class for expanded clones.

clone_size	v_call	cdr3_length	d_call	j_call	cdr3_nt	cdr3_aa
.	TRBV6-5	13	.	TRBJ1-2	TGTGCCAGCAGTTTCGGGGGGAGAGTTGGCTACACCTTC	CASSFGGRVGYTF
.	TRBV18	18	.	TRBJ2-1	TGTGCCAGCTCAGTTCTGGGGACCGCTACGAGCTCCTACAATGAGCAGTTCTTC	CASSVLGTATSSYNEQFF
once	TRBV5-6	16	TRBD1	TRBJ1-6	TGTGCCAGCAGCTGGCGGGACAGCCGTTATAATTCACCCCTCCACTTT	CASSWRDSRYNSPLHF
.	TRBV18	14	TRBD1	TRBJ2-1	TGTGCCAGCTCGGGGGGACAGGGGTGGAATGAGCAGTTCTTC	CASSGGQGWNEQFF
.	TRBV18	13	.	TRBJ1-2	TGTGCCAGCTCCAGGACAACTAACTATGGCTACACCTTC	CASSRTTNYGYTF
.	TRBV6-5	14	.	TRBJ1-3	TGTGCCAGCAGAAGGACTATCGGCGGAAACACCATATATTTT	CASRRTIGGNTIYF
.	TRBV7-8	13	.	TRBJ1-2	TGTGCCAGCAGCTTAGAGTTGGGAAACGGCTACACCTTC	CASSLELGNGYTF
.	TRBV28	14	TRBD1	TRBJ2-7	TGTGCCAGCAGTTCCGGGACAGGGGTCTACGAGCAGTACTTC	CASSSGTGVYEQYF
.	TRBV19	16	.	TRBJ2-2	TGTGCCAGCGGATGGTCCGGGGCGCAGGACACCGGGGAGCTGTTTTTT	CASGWSGAQDTGELFF
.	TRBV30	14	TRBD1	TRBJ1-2	TGTGCCTGGAGTCCGATTCAGGGGGCGCTTGGCTACACCTTC	CAWSPIQGALGYTF
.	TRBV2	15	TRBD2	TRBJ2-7	TGTGCCAGCAGTGGAACTAGCGGGGACTTATACGAGCAGTACTTC	CASSGTSGDLYEQYF
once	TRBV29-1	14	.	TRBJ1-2	TGCAGCGTTGAATACGGCGGAGCAACCTATGGCTACACCTTC	CSVEYGGATYGYTF
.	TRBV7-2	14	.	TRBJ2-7	TGTGCCAGCAGCTTAGACAGGGGAGGATACGAGCAGTACTTC	CASSLDRGGYEQYF
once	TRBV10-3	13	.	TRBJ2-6	TGTGCCATCTTACCCTCTGGGGCCAACGTCCTGACTTTC	CAILPSGANVLTF
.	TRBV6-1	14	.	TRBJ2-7	TGTGCCAGCAGGAGGGGGACTCAGCTGGGGGAGCAGTACTTC	CASRRGTQLGEQYF
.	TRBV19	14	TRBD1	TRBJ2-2	TGTGCCGGTGGGACAGGGGGGAGCACCGGGGAGCTGTTTTTT	CAGGTGGSTGELFF
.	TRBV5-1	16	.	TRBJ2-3	TGCGCCAGCAGCCCCCGCCAGGGCGGGGTTTCAGATACGCAGTATTTT	CASSPRQGGVSDTQYF
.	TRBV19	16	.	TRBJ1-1	TGTGCCAGTAGTATACTAAACGCAGCCCTGAACACTGAAGCTTTCTTT	CASSILNAALNTEAFF
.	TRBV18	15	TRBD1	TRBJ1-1	TGTGCCAGCTCACCAAGCAGGGGGCAAGGCACTGAAGCTTTCTTT	CASSPSRGQGTEAFF
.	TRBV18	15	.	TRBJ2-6	TGTGCCAGCTCACCGGAGGTCACTGGGGCCAACGTCCTGACTTTC	CASSPEVTGANVLTF
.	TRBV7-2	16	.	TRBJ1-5	TGTGCCAGCAGCTCTGGGGCGGCAGGGAAAGGTCAGCCCCAGCATTTT	CASSSGAAGKGQPQHF
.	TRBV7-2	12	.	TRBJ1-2	TGTGCCAGCAGCATTGACAGCTATGGCTACACCTTC	CASSIDSYGYTF
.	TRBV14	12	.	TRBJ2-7	TGTGCCAGCAGCTACAAATACTACGAGCAGTACTTC	CASSYKYYEQYF
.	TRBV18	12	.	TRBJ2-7	TGTGCCAGCTCACCACCCAGTCTCGAGCAGTACTTC	CASSPPSLEQYF
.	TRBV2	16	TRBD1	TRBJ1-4	TGTGCCAGCAGCCCAGATCGCCGGGACAGGGGTGAAAAACTGTTTTTT	CASSPDRRDRGEKLFF
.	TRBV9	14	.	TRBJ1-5	TGTGCCAGCAGCGCGGACAGTGGAAATCAGCCCCAGCATTTT	CASSADSGNQPQHF
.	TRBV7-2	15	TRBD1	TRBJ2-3	TGTGCCAGCAGCCCAAGACAGGGGCCTACAGATACGCAGTATTTT	CASSPRQGPTDTQYF
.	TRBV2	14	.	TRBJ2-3	TGTGCCAGCAGGATGACAGCAAACACAGATACGCAGTATTTT	CASRMTANTDTQYF
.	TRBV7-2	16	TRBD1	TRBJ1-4	TGTGCCAGCAGCTTTGTGGCTGGACAGGGTAATGAAAAACTGTTTTTT	CASSFVAGQGNEKLFF
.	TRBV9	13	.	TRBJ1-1	TGTGCCAGCAGCGTCCACCCGAACACTGAAGCTTTCTTT	CASSVHPNTEAFF
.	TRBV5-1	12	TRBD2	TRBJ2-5	TGCGCCAGCGGGGGGGAGGAAGAGACCCAGTACTTC	CASGGEEETQYF
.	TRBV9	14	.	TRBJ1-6	TGTGCCAGCAGTGCTGTAGGGGAGCGGTCACCCCTCCACTTT	CASSAVGERSPLHF
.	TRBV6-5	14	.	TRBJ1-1	TGTGCCAGCAGTTACTCGCCTCAGGGACCTGAAGCTTTCTTT	CASSYSPQGPEAFF
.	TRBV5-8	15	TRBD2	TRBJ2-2	TGTGCCAGCAGCTTGGGGGACTACCTCACCGGGGAGCTGTTTTTT	CASSLGDYLTGELFF
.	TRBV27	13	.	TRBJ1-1	TGTGCCAGCATAGGGATCACGGTCGATGAAGCTTTCTTT	CASIGITVDEAFF
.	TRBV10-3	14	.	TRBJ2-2	TGTGCCATCAGTGGAATGGAGAACACCGGGGAGCTGTTTTTT	CAISGMENTGELFF
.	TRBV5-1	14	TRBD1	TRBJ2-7	TGCGCCAGCAGCTCGACAGGGATCTCCTACGAGCAGTACTTC	CASSSTGISYEQYF
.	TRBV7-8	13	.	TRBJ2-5	TGTGCCAGCAGCTTCCACAGGGTGGAGACCCAGTACTTC	CASSFHRVETQYF
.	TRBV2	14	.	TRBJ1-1	TGTGCCAGCAGTGAAGGGTGGCTGAACACTGAAGCTTTCTTT	CASSEGWLNTEAFF
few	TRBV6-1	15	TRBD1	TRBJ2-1	TGTGCCAGCAAACCCCGACAGGGAACCTCCAATGAGCAGTTCTTC	CASKPRQGTSNEQFF
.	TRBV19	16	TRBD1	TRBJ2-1	TGTGCCAGTAGACCTGAGGGACAGGGGTCCTACAATGAGCAGTTCTTC	CASRPEGQGSYNEQFF
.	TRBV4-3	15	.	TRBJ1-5	TGCGCCAGCAGCCTCGCGCACGGAATGAATCAGCCCCAGCATTTT	CASSLAHGMNQPQHF
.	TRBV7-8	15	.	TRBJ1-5	TGTGCCAGCAGCTTGTCCCAGGGTAGCAATCAGCCCCAGCATTTT	CASSLSQGSNQPQHF
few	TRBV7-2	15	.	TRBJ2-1	TGTGCCAGCAGCTTTTTGGGGAGCTCCTACAATGAGCAGTTCTTC	CASSFLGSSYNEQFF
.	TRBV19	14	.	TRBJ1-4	TGTGCCAGTAGTATTGATGCAACTAATGAAAAACTGTTTTTT	CASSIDATNEKLFF
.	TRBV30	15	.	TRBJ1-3	TGTGCCTGGAGGAGGGACCAAACCCCTGGAAACACCATATATTTT	CAWRRDQTPGNTIYF
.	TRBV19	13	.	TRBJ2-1	TGTGCCAGTAGTATACCGGGAGTCTATGAGCAGTTCTTC	CASSIPGVYEQFF